The clone carrying this TCR beta chain was counted only a few times. This sample was included in a study of T-cell reconstitution after alpha-beta-depleted transplantation in children. The V gene's germline CDR1 is ENHRY and CDR2 SYGVKD. V was pared by 2 bases and J by 0 bases, with 11 bases between. The CDR3 spans 17 residues. Molecular barcoding with unique molecular identifiers was used for the TCRbeta library. One entry per CDR3 protein, called by TCRdb with MiXCR from the PCR reads. The table lists about 250,000 distinct CDR3 sequences, 20% to 30% of them singletons. This clonotype originated in a female patient aged 2-10 years who had a stem cell transplant for congenital amegakaryocytic thrombocytopenia, so the T cells may come from the graft donor. V and J are TRBV10-3 and TRBJ2-6; D possibly corresponds to TRBD1 (5 bases). Sequences were derived from PBMCs, mostly from graft donor cells, sampled 360 days after TCRalphabeta/CD19-depleted stem cell transplant. DNA of the CDR3: TGTGCCATCAGTGAGGGTAGGGGCCTCTCTGGGGCCAACGTCCTGACTTTC. Amino acid sequence: CAISEGRGLSGANVLTF.